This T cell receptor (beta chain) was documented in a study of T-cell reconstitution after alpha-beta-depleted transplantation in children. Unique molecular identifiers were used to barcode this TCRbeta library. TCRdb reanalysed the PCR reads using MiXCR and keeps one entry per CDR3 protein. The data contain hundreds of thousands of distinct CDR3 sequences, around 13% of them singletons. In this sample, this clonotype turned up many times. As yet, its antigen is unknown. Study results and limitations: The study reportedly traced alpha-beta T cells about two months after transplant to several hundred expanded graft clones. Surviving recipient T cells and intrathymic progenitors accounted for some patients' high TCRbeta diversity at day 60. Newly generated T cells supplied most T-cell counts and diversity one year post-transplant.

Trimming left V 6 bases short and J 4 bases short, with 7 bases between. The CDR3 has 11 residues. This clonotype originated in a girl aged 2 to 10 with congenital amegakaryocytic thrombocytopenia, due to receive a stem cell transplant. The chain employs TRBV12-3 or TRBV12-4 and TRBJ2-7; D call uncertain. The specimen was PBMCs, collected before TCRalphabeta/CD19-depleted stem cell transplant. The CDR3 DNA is TGTGCCAGCAGCACGTCATACGAGCAGTACTTC. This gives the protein CASSTSYEQYF.